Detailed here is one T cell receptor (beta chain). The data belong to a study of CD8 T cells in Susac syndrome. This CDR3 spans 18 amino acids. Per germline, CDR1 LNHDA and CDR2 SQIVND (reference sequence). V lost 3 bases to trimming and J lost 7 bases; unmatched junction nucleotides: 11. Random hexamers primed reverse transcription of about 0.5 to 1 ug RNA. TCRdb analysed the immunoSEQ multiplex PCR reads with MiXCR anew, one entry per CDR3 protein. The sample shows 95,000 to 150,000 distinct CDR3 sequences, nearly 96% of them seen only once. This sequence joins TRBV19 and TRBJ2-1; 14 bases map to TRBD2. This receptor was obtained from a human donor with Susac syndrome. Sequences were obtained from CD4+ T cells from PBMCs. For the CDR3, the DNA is TGTGCCAGTAGTATCCGACACGGGACTAGCGGGAGAAGAAATGAGCAGTTCTTC. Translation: CASSIRHGTSGRRNEQFF.